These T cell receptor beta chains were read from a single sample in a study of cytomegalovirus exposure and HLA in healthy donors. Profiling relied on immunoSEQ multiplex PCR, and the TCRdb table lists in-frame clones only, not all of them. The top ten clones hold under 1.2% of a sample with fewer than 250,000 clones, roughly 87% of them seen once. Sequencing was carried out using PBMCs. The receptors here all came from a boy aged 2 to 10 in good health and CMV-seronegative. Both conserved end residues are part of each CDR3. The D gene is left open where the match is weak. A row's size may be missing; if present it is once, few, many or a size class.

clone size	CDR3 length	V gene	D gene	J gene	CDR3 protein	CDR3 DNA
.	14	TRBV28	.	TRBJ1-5	CASSPQGYDQPQHF	TGTGCCAGCAGTCCCCAGGGATACGACCAGCCCCAGCATTTT
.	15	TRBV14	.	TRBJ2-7	CASSQGGAVLYEQYF	TGTGCCAGCAGCCAAGGCGGCGCGGTGCTATACGAGCAGTACTTC
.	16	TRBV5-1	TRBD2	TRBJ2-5	CASSLDPLAVQETQYF	TGCGCCAGCAGCTTGGACCCACTAGCGGTCCAAGAGACCCAGTACTTC
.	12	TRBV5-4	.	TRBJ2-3	CASSDLTDTQYF	TGTGCCAGCAGCGACTTAACAGATACGCAGTATTTT
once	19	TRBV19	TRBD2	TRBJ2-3	CASSIEGTSGGTSTDTQYF	TGTGCCAGTAGTATAGAGGGGACTAGCGGGGGGACTAGCACAGATACGCAGTATTTT
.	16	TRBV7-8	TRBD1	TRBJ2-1	CASSLTRGQGYNEQFF	TGTGCCAGCAGCCTAACCAGGGGACAGGGATACAATGAGCAGTTCTTC
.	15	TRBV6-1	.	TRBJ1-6	CASSVGGLGDSPLHF	TGTGCCAGCAGTGTTGGGGGACTGGGGGACTCACCCCTCCACTTT
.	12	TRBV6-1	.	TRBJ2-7	CASSAPAGEQYF	TGTGCCAGCAGTGCCCCGGCGGGTGAGCAGTACTTC
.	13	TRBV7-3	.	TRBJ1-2	CASAREAGNGYTF	TGTGCCAGCGCCCGAGAGGCCGGGAATGGCTACACCTTC
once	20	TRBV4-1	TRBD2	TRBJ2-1	CASSQDLMELAGASYNEQFF	TGCGCCAGCAGCCAAGATCTGATGGAACTAGCGGGAGCCAGTTACAATGAGCAGTTCTTC
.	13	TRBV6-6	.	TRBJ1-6	CASNPSGVSPLHF	TGTGCCAGCAACCCATCCGGGGTTTCACCCCTCCACTTT
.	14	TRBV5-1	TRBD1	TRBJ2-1	CASGEGTVYNEQFF	TGCGCCAGCGGCGAGGGGACAGTCTACAATGAGCAGTTCTTC
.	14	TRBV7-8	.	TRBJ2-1	CASSYLLANNEQFF	TGTGCCAGCAGCTACCTTCTAGCGAACAATGAGCAGTTCTTC
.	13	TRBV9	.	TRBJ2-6	CASSVSGANVLTF	TGTGCCAGCAGCGTGAGTGGGGCCAACGTCCTGACTTTC
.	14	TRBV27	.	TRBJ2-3	CASSLIQRPDTQYF	TGTGCCAGCAGTTTGATCCAGCGCCCAGATACGCAGTATTTT
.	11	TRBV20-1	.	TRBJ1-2	CSASFQWGYTF	TGCAGTGCTAGCTTTCAGTGGGGCTACACCTTC
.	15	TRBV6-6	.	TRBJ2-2	CASSYTRANTGELFF	TGTGCCAGCAGTTACACCAGGGCGAACACCGGGGAGCTGTTTTTT
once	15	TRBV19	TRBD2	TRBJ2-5	CASSIKRTRGETQYF	TGTGCCAGTAGTATAAAACGGACGCGGGGGGAGACCCAGTACTTC
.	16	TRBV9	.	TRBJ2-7	CASSVAWQSSHYEQYF	TGTGCCAGCAGCGTAGCTTGGCAGTCCTCCCACTACGAGCAGTACTTC
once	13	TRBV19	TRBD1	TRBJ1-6	CAAKGQVNSPLHF	TGTGCCGCCAAGGGACAGGTTAATTCACCCCTCCACTTT
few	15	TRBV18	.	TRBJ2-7	CASSPRQGSSHEQYF	TGTGCCAGCTCACCAAGGCAGGGGAGTTCCCACGAGCAGTACTTC
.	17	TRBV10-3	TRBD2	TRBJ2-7	CAISAAKTSGVPREQYF	TGTGCCATCAGCGCAGCTAAGACTAGCGGGGTTCCCCGGGAGCAGTACTTC
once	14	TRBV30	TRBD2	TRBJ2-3	CAWSLGGGTDTQYF	TGTGCCTGGAGTCTGGGGGGGGGCACAGATACGCAGTATTTT
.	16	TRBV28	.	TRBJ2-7	CASRSLRDSLSYEQYF	TGTGCCAGCCGATCCCTCCGGGACTCCCTCTCCTACGAGCAGTACTTC
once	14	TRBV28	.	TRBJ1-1	CASSLPGGNTEAFF	TGTGCCAGCAGTTTGCCGGGGGGGAACACTGAAGCTTTCTTT
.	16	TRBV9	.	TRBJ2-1	CASSSRPPRGYNEQFF	TGTGCCAGCAGCTCCCGCCCCCCTCGCGGTTACAATGAGCAGTTCTTC
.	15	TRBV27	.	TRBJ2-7	CASSLLPRASYEQYF	TGTGCCAGCAGTTTACTCCCGAGGGCCTCCTACGAGCAGTACTTC
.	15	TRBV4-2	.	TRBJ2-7	CASSQVQGRSGEQYF	TGTGCCAGCAGCCAAGTCCAGGGAAGATCTGGCGAGCAGTACTTC
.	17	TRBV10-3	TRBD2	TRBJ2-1	CAISDPGLAGEGNEQFF	TGTGCCATCAGTGACCCGGGACTAGCGGGAGAGGGGAATGAGCAGTTCTTC
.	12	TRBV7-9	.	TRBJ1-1	CSSSPEALGAFF	TGTTCCAGCAGCCCCGAAGCCCTAGGTGCTTTCTTT
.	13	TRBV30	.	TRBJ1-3	CAMHSPSGNTIYF	TGTGCCATGCACTCACCCTCTGGAAACACCATATATTTT
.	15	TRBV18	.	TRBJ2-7	CASSPKTALSYEQYF	TGTGCCAGCTCACCAAAAACAGCCCTCTCCTACGAGCAGTACTTC
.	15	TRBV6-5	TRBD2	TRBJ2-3	CASSYQGGRAGTQYF	TGTGCCAGCAGTTACCAAGGCGGGAGGGCCGGTACGCAGTATTTT
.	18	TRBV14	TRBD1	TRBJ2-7	CASSRTVLQGPVAYEQYF	TGTGCCAGCAGCCGTACCGTGCTACAGGGGCCGGTGGCCTACGAGCAGTACTTC
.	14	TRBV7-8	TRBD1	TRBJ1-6	CASRSGGPLSPLHF	TGTGCCAGCAGATCAGGGGGCCCCCTATCACCCCTCCACTTT
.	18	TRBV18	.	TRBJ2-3	CASSPDVWSGTDTDTQYF	TGTGCCAGCTCACCAGACGTCTGGTCGGGAACTGACACAGATACGCAGTATTTT
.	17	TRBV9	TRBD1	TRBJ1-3	CASSVVGTGFPGNTIYF	TGTGCCAGCAGCGTAGTCGGGACAGGCTTCCCTGGAAACACCATATATTTT